A single sample gave rise to the 21 T cell receptor beta chains below, sequenced in a study of T cells in narcolepsy. This table comes from immunoSEQ multiplex PCR, and its TCRdb copy is limited to in-frame clones, with some not included. The repertoire includes some 25,000 clones, about 85% of them detected once, and approximately 1.3% sits in the top ten. Sequencing was performed on CD45RA- memory CD4+ T cells from PBMCs. The source of these receptors is a human donor with narcolepsy.

V gene TRBV6-1 combines with J gene TRBJ2-6; 9 positions agree with TRBD1. Germline V gene lookup returns CDR1 MNHNS and CDR2 SASEGT. Trimming took 4 bases from V and 1 from J; bases not matched to a gene: 2. This CDR3 is 16 amino acids long. The CDR3 spells CASSVGTGSGANVLTF. The CDR3 DNA follows: TGTGCCAGCAGTGTGGGGACAGGGTCTGGGGCCAACGTCCTGACTTTC.

J is TRBJ2-5 and V is TRBV5-5; D possibly corresponds to TRBD2 (5 bases). The CDR3 totals 15 residues. Trimming stripped 2 bases from V and 5 bases from J, with 16 bases between. Per the germline V gene, CDR1 is SGHKS and CDR2 is YYEKEE (reference sequence). CDR3 sequence (DNA): TGTGCCAGCAGCTTAACTACTTGGACGGGGGAGACCCAGTACTTC. It is translated as CASSLTTWTGETQYF.

The chain joins TRBV7-9 to TRBJ2-5; TRBD2 matches at 10 bases. The V segment lost 6 bases and the J segment 5 bases; nucleotides outside the gene matches: 6. Germline V gene data show CDR1 as SEHNR and CDR2 as FQNEAQ (reference sequence). The CDR3 totals 14 residues. The CDR3 here is CASRQREGAETQYF. The CDR3 DNA is TGTGCCAGCAGGCAGCGGGAGGGCGCGGAGACCCAGTACTTC.

The rearrangement joins TRBV5-1 to TRBJ2-1, with 7 bases matching TRBD2. The CDR3 has 15 amino acids. From germline, CDR1 is SGHRS and CDR2 YFSETQ. The V gene end was trimmed by 0 bases and the J gene end by 10 bases; junction bases not matched to a gene: 10. CDR3 protein: CASSLVDARREEQFF. The CDR3 bases are TGCGCCAGCAGCTTGGTTGACGCTAGGCGGGAGGAGCAGTTCTTC.

The V and J genes are TRBV10-3 and TRBJ2-1; TRBD2 matches at 7 bases. This CDR3 is built from 15 residues. Germline V gene lookup returns CDR1 ENHRY and CDR2 SYGVKD. V shed 6 bases and J 9 bases; nucleotides not matched to a gene: 14. This CDR3 is CAIRDPVASGSEQFF. The CDR3 DNA sequence: TGTGCCATCAGGGACCCGGTCGCTAGCGGCAGTGAGCAGTTCTTC.

This chain uses TRBV7-7 with TRBJ2-5; 10 nucleotides line up with TRBD2. The CDR3 consists of 17 residues. CDR1 and CDR2 (germline): SSHAT, FNYEAQ (reference sequence). The V gene end was trimmed by 1 base and the J gene end by 5 bases; junction bases not matched to a gene: 10. CDR3 protein: CASSLGGPSGRGETQYF. The CDR3 DNA reads TGTGCCAGCAGCTTAGGGGGTCCTAGCGGGAGAGGCGAGACCCAGTACTTC.

The genes are TRBV7-2 and TRBJ1-1, with D uncertain. Between the trimmed V and J ends, which lost 3 bases and 7 bases, there was a span of 9 bases. CDR3 length equals 12 residues. Germline CDR1 and CDR2: SGHTA and FQGNSA. CDR3 in DNA: TGTGCCAGCAGCTTCTACAGCCGTGAAGCTTTCTTT. Translating it yields CASSFYSREAFF.

This chain connects TRBV7-8 to TRBJ2-7; D might be TRBD2 (5 bases). Germline CDR1 and CDR2: SGHVS and FQNEAQ. V was clipped by 1 base and J by 0 bases, with 10 bases between them. The CDR3 has 15 residues. The CDR3 coding sequence is TGTGCCAGCAGCTTAGGGGGTAGCGCCTCCTACGAGCAGTACTTC. Translated, it gives CASSLGGSASYEQYF.

The chain couples TRBV11-2 to TRBJ1-2, with TRBD1 matching 11 bases. CDR1 SGHAT and CDR2 FQNNGV come from the germline V gene. This CDR3 is built from 13 residues. V gave up 7 bases and J gave up 7 bases; unmatched junction bases: 5. The CDR3 DNA follows: TGTGCCAGCAACCACGGGACAGGGGGTGGCTACACCTTC. This sequence encodes CASNHGTGGGYTF.

This clone has more than one count but fewer than ten. The V and J genes are TRBV28 and TRBJ1-1, with no clear D. Germline V gene data show CDR1 as MDHEN and CDR2 as SYDVKM. V was clipped by 5 bases and J by 11 bases, with 15 bases between them. The CDR3 runs to 12 residues. The DNA for the CDR3 is TGTGCCAGCAGTATTACGATGCCGGGGGCTTTCTTT. The encoded protein is CASSITMPGAFF.

This sequence joins TRBV6-1 and TRBJ2-1; 11 nucleotides line up with TRBD1. Germline CDR1 is MNHNS and CDR2 is SASEGT. J gave up 8 bases and V 1 base, and 4 bases lay outside the gene matches. The CDR3 runs 15 residues. The CDR3 region is CASSEGTGGWDEQFF. CDR3 coding DNA: TGTGCCAGCAGTGAAGGGACAGGGGGCTGGGATGAGCAGTTCTTC.

This clone was found a few times. The rearrangement uses TRBV7-9 and TRBJ2-3; TRBD2 matches 7 bases. The CDR3 runs 19 residues. Losses at the gene ends were 0 bases for V and 2 bases for J; bases not matched to a gene: 14. Germline lookup yields CDR1 SEHNR and CDR2 FQNEAQ (reference sequence). CDR3 amino acids: CASSLAETGVSGSTDTQYF. CDR3 coding DNA: TGTGCCAGCAGCTTAGCGGAGACCGGTGTTAGCGGGTCCACAGATACGCAGTATTTT.

The genes are TRBV7-2 and TRBJ1-2, with D perhaps TRBD1 (5 bases). Germline assignment: CDR1 SGHTA and CDR2 FQGNSA. Deletions cut 0 bases from V and 8 bases from J, with 16 bases between. CDR3 length: 15 residues. The CDR3 nucleotides read TGTGCCAGCAGCTTAGCGCCTTTGCAGGGTCACGGCTACACCTTC. The encoded protein is CASSLAPLQGHGYTF.

The V gene is TRBV7-6, the J gene TRBJ2-7; 9 positions match TRBD2. Germline V gene data show CDR1 as SGHVS and CDR2 as FNYEAQ. The CDR3 length is 15 residues. The V segment lost 4 bases and the J segment 2 bases; nucleotides outside the gene matches: 6. The CDR3 DNA reads TGTGCCAGCAGCTCCGGACTAGCGAGAACCTACGAGCAGTACTTC. Protein product: CASSSGLARTYEQYF.

The chain employs TRBV7-6 and TRBJ1-2; 8 bases fit TRBD1. V gave up 5 bases and J gave up 7 bases; unmatched junction bases: 9. Germline V gene lookup returns CDR1 SGHVS and CDR2 FNYEAQ. The CDR3 covers 14 residues. CDR3 residues: CASSPSQGARGYTF. CDR3 DNA: TGTGCCAGCAGCCCTTCCCAGGGGGCACGTGGCTACACCTTC. The full variable domain, with the rest looked up from reference TRBV7-6 and TRBJ1-2, is GAGVSQSPRYKVTKRGQDVALRCDPISGHVSLYWYRQALGQGPEFLTYFNYEAQQDKSGLPNDRFSAERPEGSISTLTIQRTEQRDSAMYRCASSPSQGARGYTFGSGTRLTVV.

The chain uses TRBV2 and TRBJ2-7; D is possibly TRBD1 (5 bases). The germline CDR1 and CDR2 sequences are SNHLY and FYNNEI. With 4 bases removed from V and 8 bases from J, the gap between germline ends came to 6 bases. The length of the CDR3 is 10 residues. The CDR3 spells CASSAGQQYF. CDR3 sequence (DNA): TGTGCCAGCAGTGCAGGGCAGCAGTACTTC. The whole variable domain, filled in from reference TRBV2 and TRBJ2-7, reads EPEVTQTPSHQVTQMGQEVILRCVPISNHLYFYWYRQILGQKVEFLVSFYNNEISEKSEIFDDQFSVERPDGSNFTLKIRSTKLEDSAMYFCASSAGQQYFGPGTRLTVT.

A single count supports this clone. The chain couples TRBV2 to TRBJ2-7, with TRBD2 matching 8 bases. Germline assignment: CDR1 SNHLY and CDR2 FYNNEI. With V trimmed by 1 base and J by 3 bases, 11 bases remained unmatched. There are 17 residues in the CDR3. The CDR3 loop is CASSEVGREGRRYEQYF. Here the CDR3 DNA reads TGTGCCAGCAGTGAAGTAGGACGGGAGGGACGTCGCTACGAGCAGTACTTC.

The chain is built from TRBV6-1 and TRBJ1-2; 10 bases line up with TRBD1. Trimming at V came to 2 bases and at J to 4 bases, leaving 4 bases not matched to a gene. CDR1 is MNHNS and CDR2 is SASEGT in the germline V gene. The length of the CDR3 is 15 residues. The CDR3 region has the DNA TGTGCCAGCAGTGAAAACCGACAGGGGGCCTATGGCTACACCTTC. This translates into CASSENRQGAYGYTF.

In its sample, this clone was seen once. The rearrangement joins TRBV28 to TRBJ2-5, with 8 bases aligning to TRBD1. In germline, CDR1 is MDHEN, CDR2 SYDVKM. After removal of 6 bases from V and 7 bases from J, the junction contained 10 bases not matched to a gene. The CDR3 is made up of 14 amino acids. As DNA, the CDR3 is TGTGCCAGCAGACTACCCGGGACAGGAATGACCCAGTACTTC. Its protein is CASRLPGTGMTQYF.

V is TRBV7-9 and J is TRBJ1-5; D gene unclear. Trimming pared 0 bases from V and 5 bases from J, leaving 8 bases between. Germline assignment: CDR1 SEHNR and CDR2 FQNEAQ (reference sequence). The CDR3 length is 14 residues. CDR3 region: CASSLATVDQPQHF. Written as DNA, the CDR3 is TGTGCCAGCAGCTTAGCCACGGTTGATCAGCCCCAGCATTTT. Based on the CDR3 plus reference TRBV7-9 and TRBJ1-5, the full variable domain is DTGVSQNPRHKITKRGQNVTFRCDPISEHNRLYWYRQTLGQGPEFLTYFQNEAQLEKSRLLSDRFSAERPKGSFSTLEIQRTEQGDSAMYLCASSLATVDQPQHFGDGTRLSIL.

This clone was recorded only once. The rearrangement joins TRBV7-2 to TRBJ2-1, with D tentatively TRBD2 (7 bases). Trimming took 1 base from V and 6 from J, leaving 13 bases between them. The CDR3 spans 15 residues. Germline V gives CDR1 SGHTA, CDR2 FQGNSA. The CDR3 DNA follows: TGTGCCAGCAGCTTAGGGGCAGGGGAGGGCAATGAGCAGTTCTTC. This gives the protein CASSLGAGEGNEQFF. The full variable domain, in which reference TRBV7-2 and TRBJ2-1 provide the parts outside the CDR3, is GAGVSQSPSNKVTEKGKDVELRCDPISGHTALYWYRQSLGQGLEFLIYFQGNSAPDKSGLPSDRFSAERTGGSVSTLTIQRTQQEDSAVYLCASSLGAGEGNEQFFGPGTRLTVL.